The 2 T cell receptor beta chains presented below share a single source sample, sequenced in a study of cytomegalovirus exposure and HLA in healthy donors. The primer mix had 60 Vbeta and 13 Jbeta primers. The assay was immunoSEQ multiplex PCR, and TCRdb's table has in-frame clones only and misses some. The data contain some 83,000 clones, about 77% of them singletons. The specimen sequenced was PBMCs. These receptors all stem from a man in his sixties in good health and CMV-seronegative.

Here the CDR3 reads CASSLQGGQTYNEQFF. The CDR3 nucleotides are TGCGCCAGCAGCTTGCAAGGGGGCCAAACCTACAATGAGCAGTTCTTC. This chain uses TRBV5-1 with TRBJ2-1; TRBD1 agrees at 7 bases. Germline CDR1 and CDR2: SGHRS and YFSETQ. CDR3 length: 16 amino acids. The V gene end was trimmed by 1 base and the J gene end by 2 bases; junction bases not matched to a gene: 6. Full variable domain (missing parts from reference TRBV5-1 and TRBJ2-1): KAGVTQTPRYLIKTRGQQVTLSCSPISGHRSVSWYQQTPGQGLQFLFEYFSETQRNKGNFPGRFSGRQFSNSRSEMNVSTLELGDSALYLCASSLQGGQTYNEQFFGPGTRLTVL.

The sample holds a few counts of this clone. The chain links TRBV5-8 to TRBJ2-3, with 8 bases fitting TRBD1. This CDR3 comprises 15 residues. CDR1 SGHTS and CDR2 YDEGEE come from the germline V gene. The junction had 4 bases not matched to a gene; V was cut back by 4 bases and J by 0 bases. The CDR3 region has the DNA TGTGCCAGCAGCATCCGGGACAGGAGCACAGATACGCAGTATTTT. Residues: CASSIRDRSTDTQYF.